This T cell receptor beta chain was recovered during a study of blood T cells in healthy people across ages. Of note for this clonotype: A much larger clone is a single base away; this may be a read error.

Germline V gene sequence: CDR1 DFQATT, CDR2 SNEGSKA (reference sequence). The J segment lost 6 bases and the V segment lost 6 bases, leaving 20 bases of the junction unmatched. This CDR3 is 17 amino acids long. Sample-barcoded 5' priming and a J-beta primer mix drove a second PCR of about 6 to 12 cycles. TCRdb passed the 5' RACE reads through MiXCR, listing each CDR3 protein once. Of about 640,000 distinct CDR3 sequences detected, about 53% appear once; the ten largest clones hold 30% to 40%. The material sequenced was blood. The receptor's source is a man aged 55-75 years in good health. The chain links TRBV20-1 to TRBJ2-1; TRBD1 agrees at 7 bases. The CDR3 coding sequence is TGCAGTGCAAGACAGGGCGAGGACACACGGGGTCGCAATGAGCAGTTCTTC. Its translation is CSARQGEDTRGRNEQFF.